Below are 29 T cell receptor beta chains sequenced from a single sample in a study of T cells in Graves' hyperthyroidism and ophthalmopathy. Researchers amplified the TCR beta CDR3 regions from RNA transcripts. First-round RT-PCR with HTBI primers amplified the TCR CDR3 region. TCRdb reprocessed the multiplex PCR reads via MiXCR and lists one record per CDR3 protein. The sample shows 160,000 or so distinct CDR3 sequences, roughly 9.4% of them seen only once. The source material was blood. These receptors all come from a woman between 18 and 30 years old with Graves' hyperthyroidism that later progressed to Graves' ophthalmopathy.

The CDR3 sequence is CASSPRLMTRASGNTIYF. The CDR3 DNA is TGTGCCAGCTCACCACGACTGATGACGAGGGCCTCTGGAAACACCATATATTTT. The genes are TRBV18 and TRBJ1-3; no reliable D call. V was shortened by 1 base and J by 0 bases, with 16 bases between the two germline ends. CDR1 and CDR2 from the germline V gene are KGHSH and LQKENI. The CDR3 contains 18 residues.

Many counts were recorded for this clonotype. The rearrangement joins TRBV28 to TRBJ2-3; D may be TRBD1 (6 bases). Germline values: CDR1 MDHEN, CDR2 SYDVKM. The CDR3 covers 13 residues. V was clipped by 2 bases and J by 6 bases, with 9 bases between them. The CDR3 loop reads CASSLPRGDTQYF. CDR3 bases: TGTGCCAGCAGTTTACCAAGGGGGGATACGCAGTATTTT.

This clonotype was observed at least ten times. The chain couples TRBV12-3 or TRBV12-4 to TRBJ1-2; D not resolved. Trimming left V 3 bases short and J 8 bases short, with 13 bases between. The CDR3 length is 13 residues. The CDR3 DNA is TGTGCCAGCAGTTTTGGGGTAGATGGCGGCTACACCTTC. Amino acid sequence: CASSFGVDGGYTF.

This clonotype showed up many times. CDR3 coding DNA: TGTGCCAGCAGTTTATCTATTCCGGGTTGGGAAAGCTCCTACAATGAGCAGTTCTTC. Amino acid sequence: CASSLSIPGWESSYNEQFF. The V gene is TRBV27, the J gene TRBJ2-1; D gene unclear. CDR1 is MNHEY, CDR2 SMNVEV, per germline (reference sequence). Trimming removed 0 bases at V and 0 bases at J, with 18 bases between. The CDR3 runs to 19 residues.

The gene calls are TRBV10-2 and TRBJ1-1; D perhaps matches TRBD1 (5 bases). The CDR3 spans 12 residues. Trimming stripped 3 bases from V and 13 bases from J, with 15 bases between. Per the germline V gene, CDR1 is WSHSY and CDR2 is SAAADI. CDR3 region: CASSDSGGRGFF. Written as DNA, the CDR3 is TGCGCCAGCAGTGATTCCGGGGGACGAGGTTTCTTT.

In the case of this clonotype: This clone may be a read error of a much larger clone one base away. The chain uses TRBV27 and TRBJ2-7; D is possibly TRBD2 (6 bases). The CDR3 sequence is 14 residues long. From germline, CDR1 is MNHEY and CDR2 SMNVEV (reference sequence). The CDR3 nucleotides are TGTGCCAACAGTTTATCGGGACTGATCTACGAGCAGTACTTC. Its translation is CANSLSGLIYEQYF.

This clonotype was found a few times. This sequence may be a read error, since a much larger clone differs from it by one base. The V call is TRBV2, the J call TRBJ1-5, with a tentative D call TRBD1 (5 bases). The CDR3 has 15 residues. Germline values: CDR1 SNHLY, CDR2 FYNNEI. Trimming stripped 7 bases from V and 0 bases from J, with 13 bases between. CDR3 protein: CASNVGAGSNQPQHF. CDR3 DNA: TGTGCCAGCAATGTTGGGGCGGGTAGCAATCAGCCCCAGCATTTT.

This clonotype was seen many times. The gene calls are TRBV30 and TRBJ1-1, with unresolved D. The CDR3 runs 13 residues. Germline assignment: CDR1 GTSNPN and CDR2 SVGIG (reference sequence). V gave up 4 bases and J gave up 5 bases, with 14 bases separating them. This CDR3 reads CAWKGPPGTEAFF. The DNA of the CDR3 is TGTGCCTGGAAAGGTCCCCCGGGGACTGAAGCTTTCTTT.

This clonotype was counted at least ten times. This chain connects TRBV12-3 or TRBV12-4 to TRBJ2-1; TRBD2 aligns across 12 bases. Unmatched junction bases numbered 9, after V lost 5 bases and J lost 4 bases. The CDR3 has 17 residues. The DNA for the CDR3 is TGTGCCAGCAGTAGGCTCCTAGCGGGAGGGCCATACAATGAGCAGTTCTTC. Encoded protein: CASSRLLAGGPYNEQFF.

In this sample, this clonotype turned up many times. V usage is TRBV18 and J usage is TRBJ2-1, with D perhaps matching TRBD2 (5 bases). The CDR3 runs 14 residues. V was clipped by 3 bases and J by 2 bases, with 8 bases between them. Germline V gives CDR1 KGHSH, CDR2 LQKENI. The DNA of the CDR3 is TGTGCCAGCTCACCGGCCGGGACCTACAATGAGCAGTTCTTC. This codes for CASSPAGTYNEQFF.

This clonotype was counted ten times or more. The DNA of the CDR3 is TGTGCCAGCAGCTCTACCGGGACTAGCTATTACAATGAGCAGTTCTTC. Amino acids: CASSSTGTSYYNEQFF. The V and J genes are TRBV7-2 and TRBJ2-1, with 9 positions matching TRBD2. The CDR3 runs 16 residues. Germline V gene lookup returns CDR1 SGHTA and CDR2 FQGNSA. V trimming: 4 bases; J trimming: 4 bases; junction bases outside the gene matches: 8.

This clonotype was seen many times. The V call is TRBV20-1, the J call TRBJ2-2, with D perhaps TRBD2 (5 bases). Germline-derived CDR1 and CDR2 are DFQATT and SNEGSKA (reference sequence). Trimming pared 0 bases from V and 3 bases from J, leaving 11 bases between. The CDR3 contains 15 residues. CDR3 sequence (DNA): TGCAGTGCTAGAGATGGCCTAGCCGACACCGGGGAGCTGTTTTTT. This codes for CSARDGLADTGELFF.

This clonotype has ten or more counts. V gene TRBV2 combines with J gene TRBJ2-2; no firm D call. The CDR3 is made up of 14 amino acids. Per germline, CDR1 SNHLY and CDR2 FYNNEI. V lost 8 bases and J 2 bases, leaving 12 bases between the germline ends. Written as DNA, the CDR3 is TGTGCCAGCTCGGTGACCCATAACACCGGGGAGCTGTTTTTT. Its translation: CASSVTHNTGELFF.

Ten or more counts support this clonotype. V is TRBV9 and J is TRBJ1-2; the match to TRBD1 covers 7 bases. The CDR3 sequence is 14 residues long. The V segment lost 0 bases and the J segment 10 bases; nucleotides outside the gene matches: 9. Per germline, CDR1 SGDLS and CDR2 YYNGEE. The CDR3 here is CASSVGQGLGDYTF. The DNA for the CDR3 is TGTGCCAGCAGCGTAGGACAGGGACTGGGTGACTACACCTTC. Filled out from reference TRBV9 and TRBJ1-2, the complete variable domain reads DSGVTQTPKHLITATGQRVTLRCSPRSGDLSVYWYQQSLDQGLQFLIQYYNGEERAKGNILERFSAQQFPDLHSELNLSSLELGDSALYFCASSVGQGLGDYTFGSGTRLTVV.

This clonotype was picked up a small number of times. One junction end does not reproduce the germline sequence, and a read error may be involved. V is TRBV7-9 and J is TRBJ1-6; no clear D. CDR1 is SEHNR and CDR2 is FQNEAQ in the germline V gene (reference sequence). This CDR3 spans 12 amino acids. Here the CDR3 DNA reads TGTTCCAGCAGCTTAGCGGGTTCACCCCTCCACTTT. As protein: CSSSLAGSPLHF. The variable domain in full, completed from reference TRBV7-9 and TRBJ1-6, reads DTGVSQNPRHKITKRGQNVTFRCDPISEHNRLYWYRQTLGQGPEFLTYFQNEAQLEKSRLLSDRFSAERPKGSFSTLEIQRTEQGDSAMYLCSSSLAGSPLHFGNGTRLTVT.

This clonotype was seen many times. This sequence joins TRBV27 and TRBJ1-1; unclear D gene. The V end lost 0 bases, the J end lost 4 bases, and 6 bases lay between the germline ends. Germline V gene lookup returns CDR1 MNHEY and CDR2 SMNVEV (reference sequence). The CDR3 totals 13 residues. The CDR3 is CASSLSAPTEAFF. The CDR3 coding sequence is TGTGCCAGCAGTTTATCGGCGCCCACTGAAGCTTTCTTT.

The chain couples TRBV20-1 to TRBJ1-3, with a tentative D call TRBD1 (5 bases). The ends were cut back, 6 bases at V and 4 bases at J, with 16 bases in the middle. CDR1 is DFQATT, CDR2 SNEGSKA, per germline (reference sequence). This CDR3 comprises 14 residues. CDR3 in DNA: TGCAGTGCACTTAGAACAGGATACGGAAACACCATATATTTT. It yields the protein CSALRTGYGNTIYF.

This clonotype showed up many times. The chain uses TRBV14 and TRBJ2-5; 12 bases agree with TRBD1. Trimming at V came to 5 bases and at J to 5 bases, leaving 9 bases not matched to a gene. CDR1 is SGHDN and CDR2 is FVKESK in the germline V gene. CDR3 size: 16 residues. The CDR3 DNA follows: TGTGCCAGCAGCTACGGGGGACAGGGGGCATCGGAGACCCAGTACTTC. This gives the protein CASSYGGQGASETQYF.

This clonotype was recorded at least ten times. The genes are TRBV28 and TRBJ2-1; TRBD2 matches 14 bases. The germline V gene encodes CDR1 MDHEN and CDR2 SYDVKM. CDR3 length equals 20 residues. V gave up 3 bases and J gave up 0 bases; unmatched junction bases: 10. The CDR3 DNA follows: TGTGCCAGCAGTTTTTACGGACTAGCGGGAGGATTACCCTCCTACAATGAGCAGTTCTTC. This gives the protein CASSFYGLAGGLPSYNEQFF.

This clonotype has a count of ten or more. The genes are TRBV7-9 and TRBJ1-1; D possibly corresponds to TRBD1 (6 bases). Trimming took 3 bases from V and 10 from J, leaving 12 bases between them. CDR1 is SEHNR and CDR2 is FQNEAQ in the germline V gene (reference sequence). CDR3 size: 12 residues. CDR3 sequence reads: CASSLRGERAFF. DNA of the CDR3: TGTGCCAGCAGCTTGAGGGGGGAGAGAGCTTTCTTT.

There are many counts of this clonotype. The CDR3 is CASRGTSGVTYEQYF. The DNA for the CDR3 is TGTGCCAGCAGAGGGACTAGCGGGGTTACCTACGAGCAGTACTTC. The gene calls are TRBV6-1 and TRBJ2-7; 13 nucleotides agree with TRBD2. Germline V gives CDR1 MNHNS, CDR2 SASEGT. CDR3 length: 15 amino acids. After removal of 6 bases from V and 2 bases from J, the junction contained 4 bases not matched to a gene.

The chain carries TRBV18 and TRBJ2-7; 10 bases are shared with TRBD2. J gave up 5 bases and V 3 bases, and 13 bases lay outside the gene matches. The CDR3 contains 17 residues. The germline CDR1 and CDR2 sequences are KGHSH and LQKENI. CDR3 sequence: CASSPSGLSGRMNEQYF. CDR3 DNA sequence: TGTGCCAGCTCACCCTCGGGCCTTAGCGGGAGGATGAACGAGCAGTACTTC.

CDR3: CASSQETGGADTQYF. In nucleotides, the CDR3 is TGTGCCAGCAGCCAAGAAACAGGAGGGGCAGATACGCAGTATTTT. V and J are TRBV4-2 and TRBJ2-3, with D possibly being TRBD2 (6 bases). The CDR3 sequence is 15 residues long. Germline CDR1 is LGHNA and CDR2 is YNFKEQ. Trimming pared 0 bases from V and 4 bases from J, leaving 11 bases between.

This clonotype was seen many times. V gene TRBV15 combines with J gene TRBJ2-1; D is possibly TRBD1 (6 bases). Germline CDR1 and CDR2: LNHNV and YYDKDF (reference sequence). The CDR3 totals 16 residues. The V gene lost 6 bases and the J gene lost 2 bases, with 17 bases spanning the gap. This chain's CDR3 is CATRARQARTYNEQFF. In DNA, the CDR3 is TGTGCCACCAGAGCCAGACAGGCGAGGACCTACAATGAGCAGTTCTTC. Filled out from reference TRBV15 and TRBJ2-1, the complete variable domain reads DAMVIQNPRYQVTQFGKPVTLSCSQTLNHNVMYWYQQKSSQAPKLLFHYYDKDFNNEADTPDNFQSRRPNTSFCFLDIRSPGLGDTAMYLCATRARQARTYNEQFFGPGTRLTVL.

Ten or more counts support this clonotype. The chain recombines TRBV20-1 with TRBJ2-5; 7 bases align to TRBD1. The CDR3 loop spans 14 amino acids. Losses at the gene ends were 0 bases for V and 5 bases for J; bases not matched to a gene: 6. Germline CDR1 reads DFQATT; CDR2 reads SNEGSKA (reference sequence). In nucleotides, the CDR3 is TGCAGTGCTAGAGACCGAAGAGGGGGCGAGACCCAGTACTTC. Translating it yields CSARDRRGGETQYF.

This chain connects TRBV4-1 to TRBJ2-2; D might be TRBD1 (6 bases). Trimming stripped 2 bases from V and 3 bases from J, with 16 bases between. The CDR3 totals 17 residues. Germline V gene sequence: CDR1 MGHRA, CDR2 YSYEKL. DNA of the CDR3: TGCGCCAGCAGCCAACATTGGGGGCAGGGATACACCGGGGAGCTGTTTTTT. Protein sequence: CASSQHWGQGYTGELFF.

This clonotype has just a few counts. This chain uses TRBV28 with TRBJ2-4; TRBD1 or TRBD2 may be the D gene (5 bases each). The germline CDR1 and CDR2 sequences are MDHEN and SYDVKM. This CDR3 spans 14 amino acids. The V end lost 3 bases, the J end lost 6 bases, and 12 bases lay between the germline ends. The CDR3 DNA follows: TGTGCCAGCAGTTTGATCGAGGGGATAAACATTCAGTACTTC. Encoded protein: CASSLIEGINIQYF.

In this sample, this clonotype turned up a few times. The chain uses TRBV7-9 and TRBJ2-1; no clear D. Trimming removed 1 base at V and 5 bases at J, with 6 bases between. Per the germline V gene, CDR1 is SEHNR and CDR2 is FQNEAQ (reference sequence). This CDR3 has 13 amino acids. Here the CDR3 reads CASSLGADNEQFF. The CDR3 bases are TGTGCCAGCAGCTTAGGGGCCGACAATGAGCAGTTCTTC.

The chain links TRBV9 to TRBJ1-2; D remains ambiguous. Trimming took 0 bases from V and 8 from J, leaving 11 bases between them. Germline V gives CDR1 SGDLS, CDR2 YYNGEE. This CDR3 comprises 13 residues. The CDR3 protein is CASSVGAGFGYTF. The CDR3 DNA reads TGTGCCAGCAGCGTAGGGGCCGGTTTCGGCTACACCTTC.